The 15 T cell receptor beta chains below were found in one sample sequenced in a study of control samples from healthy donors and cancer patients. Some clones are missing from TCRdb's copy, which holds only in-frame ones; the method was immunoSEQ multiplex PCR. The repertoire includes 61,000 or so clones, nearly 90% of them detected once, and approximately 6% sits in the top ten. The sequencing input was PBMCs. The receptor source for this set is a man aged 55-75 years with colorectal cancer.

V usage is TRBV20-1 and J usage is TRBJ2-3; TRBD1 is a possible D gene (5 bases). Germline V gene sequence: CDR1 DFQATT, CDR2 SNEGSKA (reference sequence). V lost 2 bases, J lost 6 bases, and 6 bases lay in between. This CDR3 comprises 11 residues. The CDR3 protein is CSARKGDTQYF. The CDR3 bases are TGCAGTGCTAGAAAGGGGGATACGCAGTATTTT.

This chain connects TRBV15 to TRBJ2-3; 8 bases agree with TRBD2. This CDR3 contains 16 residues. Per germline, CDR1 LNHNV and CDR2 YYDKDF (reference sequence). V was clipped by 1 base and J by 2 bases; unmatched bases: 5. This chain's CDR3 is CATSRAGLELTDTQYF. The DNA of the CDR3 is TGTGCCACCAGCAGAGCGGGACTAGAACTCACAGATACGCAGTATTTT.

The chain uses TRBV6-2 or TRBV6-3 and TRBJ1-1; 7 nucleotides match TRBD1. V was pared by 3 bases and J by 1 base, with 5 bases of the junction left unmatched. The CDR3 totals 15 residues. Germline-derived CDR1 and CDR2 are MNHEY and SVGEGT. The DNA of the CDR3 is TGTGCCAGCAGTTATCACAGGGGACAGAACACTGAAGCTTTCTTT. Protein: CASSYHRGQNTEAFF.

About this clone itself: At one of its ends the junction is not consistent with the germline gene, which may arise from a read error. The genes are TRBV2 and TRBJ1-2; weak D call: TRBD1 (5 bases). CDR3 length: 13 residues. Per germline, CDR1 SNHLY and CDR2 FYNNEI. The CDR3 region is CANSYRQSYGYTF. CDR3 sequence (DNA): TGTGCCAACAGTTATCGACAGTCCTATGGCTACACCTTC.

The chain couples TRBV24-1 to TRBJ2-7; D is possibly TRBD1 (5 bases). With 12 bases removed from V and 3 bases from J, the gap between germline ends came to 14 bases. Germline V gene lookup returns CDR1 KGHDR and CDR2 SFDVKD. This CDR3 region has 12 residues. CDR3 residues: CAESRANYEQYF. In DNA, the CDR3 is TGTGCCGAGAGCAGGGCTAACTACGAGCAGTACTTC.

This chain joins TRBV7-2 and TRBJ2-7; D could derive from TRBD1 or TRBD2 (6 bases each). V lost 4 bases to trimming and J lost 7 bases, with 14 bases between them. The CDR3 consists of 13 residues. The germline gives CDR1 SGHTA, CDR2 FQGNSA. CDR3: CASSSRGGGEQYF. Here the CDR3 DNA reads TGTGCCAGCAGCTCCAGGGGAGGTGGGGAGCAGTACTTC.

The chain links TRBV30 to TRBJ1-2; 7 bases fit TRBD1. The CDR3 sequence is 16 residues long. The V segment lost 2 bases and the J segment 2 bases; nucleotides outside the gene matches: 11. Germline assignment: CDR1 GTSNPN and CDR2 SVGIG (reference sequence). CDR3 nucleotide sequence: TGTGCCTGGAGTCCATTCCGGGACAGATCGAACTATGGCTACACCTTC. Protein sequence: CAWSPFRDRSNYGYTF.

This sequence joins TRBV6-5 and TRBJ2-3, with no clear D. The germline V gene has CDR1 MNHEY and CDR2 SVGAGI. There are 12 residues in the CDR3. The ends were cut back, 8 bases at V and 6 bases at J, with 12 bases in the middle. As DNA, the CDR3 is TGTGCCAGCTCCAACCTCTGGGATACGCAGTATTTT. Translated, it gives CASSNLWDTQYF.

This chain uses TRBV4-3 with TRBJ2-3; 8 nucleotides line up with TRBD2. V shed 5 bases, J shed 5 bases, and the junction held 9 bases outside the gene matches. Germline assignment: CDR1 LGHNA and CDR2 YSLEER. The CDR3 sequence is 15 residues long. The CDR3 bases are TGCGCCAGCAGCTACTCCGGGACTAGTCGAGATACGCAGTATTTT. Protein sequence: CASSYSGTSRDTQYF.

This chain joins TRBV27 and TRBJ1-2, with 8 nucleotides matching TRBD1. The CDR3 consists of 13 residues. V dropped 2 bases and J dropped 5; count of bases not matched to a gene: 1. CDR1 is MNHEY, CDR2 SMNVEV, per germline (reference sequence). The CDR3 reads CASSLGTGYGYTF. CDR3 nucleotides: TGTGCCAGCAGTTTAGGGACAGGATATGGCTACACCTTC.

This chain connects TRBV4-1 to TRBJ2-5; no definite D call. V dropped 1 base and J dropped 5 bases, with 11 bases sitting between them. The CDR3 consists of 14 residues. Per germline, CDR1 MGHRA and CDR2 YSYEKL. The CDR3 spells CASSQVLGRETQYF. CDR3 sequence (DNA): TGCGCCAGCAGCCAAGTTCTGGGTCGGGAGACCCAGTACTTC.

The chain is built from TRBV2 and TRBJ2-2, with D possibly matching TRBD1 (6 bases). Germline CDR1 and CDR2: SNHLY and FYNNEI. V was shortened by 5 bases and J by 0 bases, with 10 bases between the two germline ends. The CDR3 consists of 15 residues. CDR3 residues: CASSPDRTNTGELFF. DNA for the CDR3: TGTGCCAGCAGTCCGGACAGAACGAACACCGGGGAGCTGTTTTTT.

The chain carries TRBV7-3 and TRBJ2-5, with 9 bases matching TRBD1. J lost 3 bases, V lost 5 bases, and 4 bases had no gene match. CDR3 length: 14 residues. The V gene's germline CDR1 is SGHTA and CDR2 FQGTGA. The CDR3 here is CASSPTGGEETQYF. The CDR3 DNA is TGTGCCAGCAGCCCTACAGGGGGCGAAGAGACCCAGTACTTC. Looking up the rest from reference TRBV7-3 and TRBJ2-5 gives the full variable domain: GAGVSQTPSNKVTEKGKYVELRCDPISGHTALYWYRQSLGQGPEFLIYFQGTGAADDSGLPNDRFFAVRPEGSVSTLKIQRTERGDSAVYLCASSPTGGEETQYFGPGTRLLVL.

This clone appeared once. This chain links TRBV5-4 with TRBJ2-3; a weak D match, TRBD2 (7 bases). The CDR3 totals 15 residues. Germline V gene sequence: CDR1 SGHNT, CDR2 YYREEE (reference sequence). With 1 base removed from V and 5 bases from J, the gap between germline ends came to 14 bases. The CDR3 sequence: CASSLIGGGQDTQYF. For the CDR3, the DNA is TGTGCCAGCAGCTTGATTGGGGGGGGGCAAGATACGCAGTATTTT.

The V gene is TRBV19, the J gene TRBJ1-2; 10 positions match TRBD1. Germline V lookup: CDR1 LNHDA, CDR2 SQIVND (reference sequence). The CDR3 is 15 amino acids. The junction had 10 bases not matched to a gene; V was cut back by 9 bases and J by 3 bases. Here the CDR3 DNA reads TGTGCCAGGACTCTGGACAGGGGGAGGCACTATGGCTACACCTTC. Translation: CARTLDRGRHYGYTF.